Listed here are 8 T cell receptor beta chains from one sample, sequenced in a study of blood T cell repertoires in COVID-19. Data came from immunoSEQ multiplex PCR; TCRdb stores just in-frame clones and leaves some out. The repertoire holds some 270,000 clones, with roughly four fifths as singletons. The sample taken for sequencing was PBMCs or T cells enriched from blood (not recorded which). The receptors stem from a man aged 45 to 65 who had recovered from COVID-19.

The chain joins TRBV5-6 to TRBJ1-1, with a tentative D call TRBD1 (5 bases). The V gene's germline CDR1 is SGHDT and CDR2 YYEEEE. V lost 4 bases to trimming and J lost 2 bases, with 18 bases between them. CDR3 size: 16 residues. The CDR3 nucleotides read TGTGCCAGCAGCCCCCTCGAGTCAGGGCGCAACACTGAAGCTTTCTTT. This translates into CASSPLESGRNTEAFF.

The V and J genes are TRBV12-5 and TRBJ1-3; D remains unclear. This CDR3 has 14 residues. The V end lost 7 bases, the J end lost 2 bases, and 12 bases lay between the germline ends. Germline V gene data show CDR1 as LGHNT and CDR2 as FRNRAP. The DNA of the CDR3 is TGTGCTAGTGACCCAGGATCAGCTGGAAACACCATATATTTT. Encoded protein: CASDPGSAGNTIYF.

The chain uses TRBV7-8 and TRBJ2-7; maybe TRBD1 (5 bases). Looked up from germline, CDR1 is SGHVS and CDR2 is FQNEAQ. The CDR3 sequence is 13 residues long. The CDR3: CARRGRDSYEQYF. As DNA, the CDR3 is TGTGCTAGGCGTGGCAGGGACTCCTACGAGCAGTACTTC.

In this sample, this clone turned up a few times. The chain links TRBV4-3 to TRBJ1-1, with a possible D match to TRBD1 (6 bases). CDR1 is LGHNA, CDR2 YSLEER, per germline. V dropped 3 bases and J dropped 1 base, with 9 bases sitting between them. The length of the CDR3 is 14 residues. DNA of the CDR3: TGCGCCAGCAGCCATGGGACATCGAACACTGAAGCTTTCTTT. It encodes CASSHGTSNTEAFF.

This clone was detected only a few times. The chain is built from TRBV12-3 or TRBV12-4 and TRBJ1-2; D not resolved. The germline V and J ends were trimmed by 9 bases and 6 bases, with 14 bases remaining between them. The CDR3 has 12 residues. CDR3 bases: TGTGCCAGTAATGGGCCAAGAAATGGCTACACCTTC. Its protein product is CASNGPRNGYTF.

The gene calls are TRBV7-3 and TRBJ2-5, with a tentative D call TRBD1 (6 bases). This CDR3 spans 13 amino acids. Trimming stripped 2 bases from V and 4 bases from J, with 8 bases between. Germline-derived CDR1 and CDR2 are SGHTA and FQGTGA. DNA for the CDR3: TGTGCCAGCAGCTTATTAGGGGGAGAGACCCAGTACTTC. Protein product: CASSLLGGETQYF.

This clone appeared a single time. The rearrangement uses TRBV5-1 and TRBJ2-5, with unresolved D. Germline V gene data show CDR1 as SGHRS and CDR2 as YFSETQ. V lost 1 base and J lost 5, with 6 bases in between. CDR3 length: 12 amino acids. The CDR3 DNA sequence: TGCGCCAGCAGCTTGTCTAGTGAGACCCAGTACTTC. This codes for CASSLSSETQYF.

V usage is TRBV6-5 and J usage is TRBJ2-1; possibly TRBD2 for D (5 bases). The ends were cut back, 6 bases at V and 10 bases at J, with 16 bases in the middle. The CDR3 totals 13 residues. Germline CDR1 MNHEY, CDR2 SVGAGI. The CDR3 coding sequence is TGTGCCAGCAGCCGATCAACCACGGGGGAGCAGTTCTTC. It codes for CASSRSTTGEQFF.